The 31 T cell receptor beta chains presented below share a single source sample, sequenced in a study of radiation and T cells in renal cell carcinoma. The table came from immunoSEQ multiplex PCR; TCRdb's copy has only in-frame clones and leaves some out. The sample yields 85,000 to 100,000 clones, approximately 86% seen once. Time point described: baseline pretreatment blood. Treatment noted: 15 Gy SBRT to primary tumor, nephrectomy 4 weeks later. This material consisted of blood, taken from a patient whose treatment included radiotherapy and nephrectomy. Receptors originate from a man in his forties or fifties with renal cell carcinoma.

This clone was picked up one time. J is TRBJ2-1 and V is TRBV13, with D unresolved. V lost 5 bases and J 2 bases, leaving 16 bases between the germline ends. The CDR3 is 16 residues long. CDR1 PRHDT and CDR2 FYEKMQ come from the germline V gene (reference sequence). The CDR3 DNA sequence: TGTGCCAGCAGCCCCGATCCCCTAGTAGCCTACAATGAGCAGTTCTTC. Translating it yields CASSPDPLVAYNEQFF.

The sample holds many counts of this clone. This chain links TRBV19 with TRBJ2-5, with TRBD1 matching over 8 bases. Germline CDR1 and CDR2: LNHDA and SQIVND (reference sequence). The junction had 2 bases not matched to a gene; V was cut back by 5 bases and J by 3 bases. This CDR3 spans 13 amino acids. The CDR3 reads CASSPGQEETQYF. The CDR3 nucleotides are TGTGCCAGTAGTCCGGGACAGGAAGAGACCCAGTACTTC.

This sequence joins TRBV10-2 and TRBJ2-1; D could derive from TRBD1 or TRBD2 (5 bases each). In germline, CDR1 is WSHSY, CDR2 SAAADI. V lost 4 bases, J lost 9 bases, and 7 bases lay in between. The CDR3 extends over 11 amino acids. This CDR3 is CASSVGVEQFF. DNA for the CDR3: TGCGCCAGCAGTGTGGGGGTTGAGCAGTTCTTC.

In its sample, this clone was seen once. The V and J genes are TRBV28 and TRBJ2-2; 9 bases align to TRBD2. Germline values: CDR1 MDHEN, CDR2 SYDVKM. V lost 7 bases, J lost 0 bases, and 6 bases stayed unmatched. CDR3 length: 16 residues. CDR3 region: CASTVAGAPNTGELFF. CDR3 bases: TGTGCCAGCACCGTAGCGGGGGCCCCGAACACCGGGGAGCTGTTTTTT.

This clone has a handful of counts. The V gene is TRBV19, the J gene TRBJ1-1, with 10 nucleotides matching TRBD1. This CDR3 spans 14 amino acids. Per the germline V gene, CDR1 is LNHDA and CDR2 is SQIVND (reference sequence). The J segment lost 5 bases and the V segment lost 5 bases, leaving 5 bases of the junction unmatched. In DNA, the CDR3 is TGTGCCAGTAGTCCCGACAGGGGGCGAACTGAAGCTTTCTTT. As protein: CASSPDRGRTEAFF.

This clone appeared a single time. CDR3 DNA sequence: TGCGCCAGCAGCTTGGTTTTTTTATGGGGGCTCTCAACAGATACGCAGTATTTT. It encodes CASSLVFLWGLSTDTQYF. The V call is TRBV5-1, the J call TRBJ2-3, with TRBD1 as a possible D gene (6 bases). Trimming removed 0 bases from V and 3 bases from J, with 20 bases in between. The CDR3 runs to 18 residues. Germline V CDR1 and CDR2: SGHRS, YFSETQ.

This clone has only a few counts. The rearrangement links TRBV6-6 to TRBJ2-3, with 12 bases matching TRBD2. Trimming took 10 bases from V and 4 from J; bases not matched to a gene: 12. CDR1 and CDR2 (germline): MNHNY, SVGAGI (reference sequence). The CDR3 extends over 16 amino acids. CDR3 sequence: CAIQGRTSGTPDTQYF. The CDR3 DNA follows: TGTGCCATTCAGGGAAGGACTAGCGGGACCCCAGATACGCAGTATTTT.

The chain is built from TRBV25-1 and TRBJ2-5; either TRBD1 or TRBD2 may supply D (5 bases each). Germline V lookup: CDR1 MGHDK, CDR2 SYGVNS. V was pared by 6 bases and J by 6 bases, with 14 bases between. This CDR3 is built from 13 residues. The CDR3 here is CASRKADIQTQYF. CDR3 sequence (DNA): TGTGCCAGCAGAAAAGCGGACATCCAGACCCAGTACTTC.

The chain uses TRBV5-1 and TRBJ2-7; the D call may be TRBD1 or TRBD2 (5 bases each). CDR3 length: 16 residues. CDR1 and CDR2 from the germline V gene are SGHRS and YFSETQ. Trimming removed 0 bases from V and 4 bases from J, with 17 bases in between. The CDR3 is CASSLGSGAAGYEQYF. DNA of the CDR3: TGCGCCAGCAGCTTGGGTTCCGGGGCTGCTGGTTACGAGCAGTACTTC.

V gene TRBV15 combines with J gene TRBJ1-3, with D tentatively TRBD1 (5 bases). This CDR3 is built from 15 residues. Germline lookup yields CDR1 LNHNV and CDR2 YYDKDF (reference sequence). The V end was cut by 3 bases, the J end by 0 bases, with 9 bases between. The CDR3 region is CATSSRAPSGNTIYF. The DNA of the CDR3 is TGTGCCACCAGCAGCAGGGCCCCCTCTGGAAACACCATATATTTT.

This clone was detected once. This sequence joins TRBV7-8 and TRBJ2-1; D perhaps matches TRBD1 (5 bases). V lost 4 bases, J lost 4 bases, and 11 bases lay in between. Per the germline V gene, CDR1 is SGHVS and CDR2 is FQNEAQ. The CDR3 has 14 residues. This chain's CDR3 is CASSSGLPYNEQFF. CDR3 nucleotides: TGTGCCAGCAGCTCAGGGCTTCCTTACAATGAGCAGTTCTTC.

The chain uses TRBV4-3 and TRBJ2-5, with 15 bases lining up with TRBD2. The CDR3 is 18 amino acids. Trimming at V came to 4 bases and at J to 2 bases, leaving 8 bases not matched to a gene. CDR1 and CDR2 (germline): LGHNA, YSLEER. CDR3 sequence reads: CASSPGTSGGPSQETQYF. The CDR3, as DNA: TGCGCCAGCAGCCCTGGGACTAGCGGGGGGCCTTCACAAGAGACCCAGTACTTC.

The chain joins TRBV11-1 to TRBJ1-1; the match to TRBD1 covers 8 bases. The CDR3 is 13 residues long. The germline V gene has CDR1 SGHAT and CDR2 FQDESV (reference sequence). V shed 3 bases, J shed 8 bases, and the junction held 5 bases outside the gene matches. The CDR3 loop is CASSFRGRNEAFF. The CDR3 DNA follows: TGTGCCAGCAGCTTCAGGGGGCGAAACGAAGCTTTCTTT.

This chain uses TRBV7-9 with TRBJ1-1; 7 bases agree with TRBD1. V shed 5 bases, J shed 7 bases, and the junction held 16 bases outside the gene matches. Germline V gene sequence: CDR1 SEHNR, CDR2 FQNEAQ (reference sequence). CDR3 size: 16 residues. The DNA of the CDR3 is TGTGCCAGCAGCCCCACCCTGGGGACAGTGAAAATTGAAGCTTTCTTT. Amino acid sequence: CASSPTLGTVKIEAFF.

The V and J genes are TRBV7-2 and TRBJ2-5, with D hard to call. The CDR3 loop spans 12 amino acids. Trimming cost V 6 bases and J 5 bases, with 10 bases left between them. Germline V CDR1 and CDR2: SGHTA, FQGNSA. The CDR3 spells CASSSVRETQYF. CDR3 bases: TGTGCCAGCAGTTCAGTCCGGGAGACCCAGTACTTC.

This chain uses TRBV5-1 with TRBJ2-7, with D hard to call. The CDR3 loop spans 15 amino acids. V was cut by 2 bases and J by 0 bases, with 12 bases left in between. Germline V gene lookup returns CDR1 SGHRS and CDR2 YFSETQ. The CDR3 bases are TGCGCCAGCAGCTTTCAGGTACAGAGCTCCTACGAGCAGTACTTC. Encoded protein: CASSFQVQSSYEQYF.

V usage is TRBV5-1 and J usage is TRBJ2-2, with D perhaps matching TRBD1 (5 bases). Germline V gene lookup returns CDR1 SGHRS and CDR2 YFSETQ. Trimming shortened V by 6 bases and J by 0 bases, and 9 bases separated the two germline ends. The CDR3 consists of 14 residues. The CDR3 DNA reads as TGCGCCAGCACCGCAGGGTCGAACACCGGGGAGCTGTTTTTT. Translated, it gives CASTAGSNTGELFF.

The chain recombines TRBV10-3 with TRBJ2-1, with 11 bases matching TRBD1. J gave up 6 bases and V 3 bases, and 4 bases lay outside the gene matches. CDR1 and CDR2 from the germline V gene are ENHRY and SYGVKD. This CDR3 has 15 residues. DNA of the CDR3: TGTGCCATCAGTGAATGGACAGGGGGCCGCAATGAGCAGTTCTTC. Translated, it gives CAISEWTGGRNEQFF.

In this sample, this clone turned up a few times. The DNA for the CDR3 is TGTGCCAGCAGCAAAAACTTCAGGGTTATAGGGGCCGGGTTTGAGCAGTTCTTC. Its translation: CASSKNFRVIGAGFEQFF. The V call is TRBV21-1, the J call TRBJ2-1; TRBD1, the D gene given by the table, was not confirmed from the DNA. TRBV21-1 is recorded as a pseudogene. This CDR3 is 18 amino acids long.

As concerns this clone: One junction end does not reproduce the germline sequence, and a read error may be involved. The chain links TRBV5-1 to TRBJ1-3, with D tentatively TRBD1 (6 bases). Germline lookup yields CDR1 SGHRS and CDR2 YFSETQ. There are 15 residues in the CDR3. The CDR3: CASSPDRGAGNTIYF. The CDR3 region has the DNA TGCGCCAGCAGCCCGGATCGGGGGGCTGGAAACACCATCTATTTT.

The chain carries TRBV6-1 and TRBJ2-7; D unresolved. V was pared by 8 bases and J by 5 bases, with 13 bases between. Looked up from germline, CDR1 is MNHNS and CDR2 is SASEGT. The CDR3 extends over 12 amino acids. CDR3 loop: CASGVGGNEQYF. In DNA form, the CDR3 reads TGTGCCAGCGGTGTTGGTGGGAACGAGCAGTACTTC.

This chain links TRBV7-9 with TRBJ2-1; D is perhaps TRBD1 (5 bases). The V end was cut by 5 bases, the J end by 5 bases, with 10 bases between. The germline V gene encodes CDR1 SEHNR and CDR2 FQNEAQ (reference sequence). The CDR3 loop spans 13 amino acids. CDR3 coding DNA: TGTGCCAGCAGCCGGCTACAGGACAATGAGCAGTTCTTC. Protein product: CASSRLQDNEQFF. Full variable domain (remainder filled in from reference TRBV7-9 and TRBJ2-1): DTGVSQNPRHKITKRGQNVTFRCDPISEHNRLYWYRQTLGQGPEFLTYFQNEAQLEKSRLLSDRFSAERPKGSFSTLEIQRTEQGDSAMYLCASSRLQDNEQFFGPGTRLTVL.

V and J are TRBV11-2 and TRBJ2-3, with D tentatively TRBD2 (6 bases). This CDR3 region has 15 residues. Deletions cut 5 bases from V and 0 bases from J, with 12 bases between. Per germline, CDR1 SGHAT and CDR2 FQNNGV. CDR3 protein: CASSARDFSTDTQYF. DNA for the CDR3: TGTGCCAGCAGCGCGAGGGACTTTAGCACAGATACGCAGTATTTT.

V usage is TRBV5-8 and J usage is TRBJ1-5; D gene ambiguous. CDR1 and CDR2 from the germline V gene are SGHTS and YDEGEE. The CDR3 spans 14 residues. V gave up 2 bases and J gave up 5 bases, with 11 bases separating them. CDR3 DNA sequence: TGTGCCAGCAGCTTCGGCAGTTTTGATCAGCCCCAGCATTTT. Translation gives CASSFGSFDQPQHF.

The V gene is TRBV6-6, the J gene TRBJ1-1; D ambiguous. Per germline, CDR1 MNHNY and CDR2 SVGAGI (reference sequence). V lost 6 bases and J lost 8, with 19 bases in between. The length of the CDR3 is 14 residues. The CDR3 here is CASSLNVPGEEAFF. The CDR3 region has the DNA TGTGCCAGCAGCCTCAACGTCCCGGGCGAGGAAGCTTTCTTT.

As regards this clone: The same CDR3 can be traced to other DNA sequences in this sample. This chain links TRBV27 with TRBJ2-5; D is undetermined. Germline CDR1 and CDR2: MNHEY and SMNVEV (reference sequence). Trimming removed 0 bases from V and 4 bases from J, with 3 bases in between. This CDR3 spans 12 amino acids. The DNA for the CDR3 is TGTGCCAGCAGTTTATCGGGAGAGACCCAGTACTTC. Protein: CASSLSGETQYF.

This chain links TRBV7-9 with TRBJ2-7; TRBD1 matches 8 bases. CDR1 and CDR2 (germline): SEHNR, FQNEAQ (reference sequence). With 1 base clipped from V and 2 bases from J, the junction kept 4 bases outside the gene matches. This CDR3 has 15 amino acids. The CDR3 DNA is TGTGCCAGCAGCTTAGGGACAGGGAGAACCTACGAGCAGTACTTC. Protein sequence: CASSLGTGRTYEQYF.

The chain joins TRBV30 to TRBJ1-6, with unresolved D. From germline, CDR1 is GTSNPN and CDR2 SVGIG (reference sequence). The V gene lost 1 base and the J gene lost 5 bases, with 6 bases spanning the gap. The CDR3 loop spans 13 amino acids. The CDR3 sequence: CAWSEGNNSPLHF. The CDR3 DNA follows: TGTGCCTGGAGTGAAGGGAATAATTCACCCCTCCACTTT. Drawing the rest from reference TRBV30 and TRBJ1-6, the complete variable domain is SQTIHQWPATLVQPVGSPLSLECTVEGTSNPNLYWYRQAAGRGLQLLFYSVGIGQISSEVPQNLSASRPQDRQFILSSKKLLLSDSGFYLCAWSEGNNSPLHFGNGTRLTVT.

This chain joins TRBV11-2 and TRBJ1-4; D is uncertain. Germline lookup yields CDR1 SGHAT and CDR2 FQNNGV. The CDR3 has 12 amino acids. V lost 6 bases, J lost 8 bases, and 10 bases lay in between. The CDR3 sequence is CASSPYDEKLFF. In DNA, the CDR3 is TGTGCCAGCAGTCCCTACGACGAAAAACTGTTTTTT.

V is TRBV4-1 and J is TRBJ2-2; D remains unclear. Per the germline V gene, CDR1 is MGHRA and CDR2 is YSYEKL. The CDR3 has 14 amino acids. Deletions cut 0 bases from V and 7 bases from J, with 9 bases between. In DNA, the CDR3 is TGCGCCAGCAGCCAAGAGGACGGTGTCGGGGAGCTGTTTTTT. Translating it yields CASSQEDGVGELFF.

J is TRBJ2-5 and V is TRBV6-1; TRBD1 aligns across 8 bases. The CDR3 length is 14 residues. With 7 bases clipped from V and 1 base from J, the junction kept 5 bases outside the gene matches. Germline-derived CDR1 and CDR2 are MNHNS and SASEGT. This chain's CDR3 is CASTGRGLQETQYF. CDR3 DNA: TGTGCCAGCACAGGCAGGGGGCTCCAAGAGACCCAGTACTTC.